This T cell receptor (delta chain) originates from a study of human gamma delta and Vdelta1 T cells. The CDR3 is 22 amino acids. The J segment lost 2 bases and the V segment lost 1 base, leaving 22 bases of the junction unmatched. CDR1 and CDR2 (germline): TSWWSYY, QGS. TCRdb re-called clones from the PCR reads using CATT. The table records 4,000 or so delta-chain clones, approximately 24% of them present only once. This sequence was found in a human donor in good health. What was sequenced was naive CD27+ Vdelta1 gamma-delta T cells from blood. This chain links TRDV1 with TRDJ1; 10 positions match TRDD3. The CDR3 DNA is TGTGCTCTTGGGGAACCCTCCGTGCACTCCGGGGGATACGCGGTAAGGACCGATAAACTCATCTTT. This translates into CALGEPSVHSGGYAVRTDKLIF.